This TCR beta chain comes out of a study of T-cell memory formation after mild COVID-19. Study overall: For the most part, TCR clusters were specific to one donor. Overall study results and limits: Clones that contracted from day 15 to 85 had balanced CD4/CD8; later expanders were CD4+ biased. Pre-infection memory carried some responding clones, suggesting that cross-reactive memory joined. Shrinking CD4+ clones were chiefly CM and EM; CD8+ ones were chiefly EMRA.

Looked up from germline, CDR1 is MDHEN and CDR2 is SYDVKM. V lost 7 bases to trimming and J lost 1 base; unmatched junction nucleotides: 3. The CDR3 runs 13 residues. TCRdb re-derived calls from the 5' RACE reads in MiXCR, one entry per CDR3 protein. The sample shows roughly 280,000 distinct CDR3 sequences, around 8% of them seen only once. This clonotype was seen a handful of times. The antigen is undetermined. The source is a man between 18 and 35 years old who had mild COVID-19 (a few samples of this study predate the infection). Cell type and time point are not known. Input material: PBMCs or a T cell subset sorted from them (not recorded which). The chain carries TRBV28 and TRBJ2-5; 7 bases map to TRBD1. The CDR3 sequence is CASTEGAQETQYF. The CDR3 DNA sequence: TGTGCCAGCACCGAGGGGGCCCAAGAGACCCAGTACTTC.